Each of the 14 T cell receptor beta chains below was sequenced from the same sample in a study of blood T cell repertoires in COVID-19. TCRdb keeps only in-frame clones here, not all; method: immunoSEQ multiplex PCR. The sample consists of about 66,000 clones, roughly 84% of them appearing once. The material sequenced was peripheral blood. Receptors originate from a man in his fifties with active COVID-19.

The chain links TRBV5-6 to TRBJ2-3, with a tentative D call TRBD1 (6 bases). The V gene lost 1 base and the J gene lost 0 bases, with 9 bases spanning the gap. This CDR3 spans 15 amino acids. Germline V CDR1 and CDR2: SGHDT, YYEEEE. CDR3 protein: CASSLLGTSTDTQYF. For the CDR3, the DNA is TGTGCCAGCAGCTTGTTGGGGACAAGCACAGATACGCAGTATTTT.

The chain carries TRBV6-7 and TRBJ2-5; TRBD1 agrees at 7 bases. TRBV6-7 qualifies as an ORF whose function is uncertain. Unmatched junction bases numbered 18, after V lost 0 bases and J lost 5 bases. The CDR3 has 19 amino acids. This CDR3 is CASSYSFFGTDGGTETQYF. The CDR3 DNA reads TGTGCCAGCAGTTACTCATTCTTCGGGACAGACGGAGGCACGGAGACCCAGTACTTC.

The genes are TRBV3-1 (or the pseudogene TRBV3-2) and TRBJ2-5, with D hard to call. Germline CDR1 and CDR2: LGHDT and YNNKEL (reference sequence). This CDR3 is built from 13 residues. The V end was cut by 1 base, the J end by 2 bases, with 5 bases between. The chain's CDR3 is CASSQVQQETQYF. The CDR3 DNA sequence: TGTGCCAGCAGCCAAGTCCAGCAAGAGACCCAGTACTTC.

This clone was seen once. V usage is TRBV5-1 and J usage is TRBJ2-3; a possible D gene is TRBD1 (5 bases). Germline V lookup: CDR1 SGHRS, CDR2 YFSETQ. Trimming removed 0 bases from V and 2 bases from J, with 10 bases in between. The CDR3 is made up of 15 amino acids. Here the CDR3 DNA reads TGCGCCAGCAGCTTGGAGCTAGGGGCCACAGATACGCAGTATTTT. As protein: CASSLELGATDTQYF.

The chain recombines TRBV12-3 or TRBV12-4 with TRBJ1-1, with 7 bases matching TRBD1. This CDR3 is built from 13 residues. The J segment lost 5 bases and the V segment lost 6 bases, leaving 6 bases of the junction unmatched. CDR3 sequence reads: CASSRDSRTEAFF. The CDR3 DNA follows: TGTGCCAGCAGCCGGGACAGCCGGACTGAAGCTTTCTTT.

The chain has TRBV18 and TRBJ2-3, with TRBD2 identical over 8 bases. Unmatched junction bases numbered 5, after V lost 4 bases and J lost 2 bases. There are 15 residues in the CDR3. In germline, CDR1 is KGHSH, CDR2 LQKENI. Here the CDR3 DNA reads TGTGCCAGCTCACGGACTAGCAGTACCACAGATACGCAGTATTTT. Translated, it gives CASSRTSSTTDTQYF.

The rearrangement links TRBV30 to TRBJ1-2; D is perhaps TRBD1 (5 bases). Germline loops: CDR1 GTSNPN, CDR2 SVGIG (reference sequence). V gave up 1 base and J gave up 2 bases, with 5 bases separating them. This CDR3 spans 12 amino acids. The CDR3 nucleotides read TGTGCCTGGAGTGAGGGGAACTATGGCTACACCTTC. Protein sequence: CAWSEGNYGYTF.

V usage is TRBV5-1 and J usage is TRBJ2-3; D is unclear. Germline lookup yields CDR1 SGHRS and CDR2 YFSETQ. The V and J ends lost 7 bases and 2 bases respectively, with 14 bases between them. The CDR3 extends over 14 amino acids. The CDR3 here is CASFPEAHTDTQYF. The CDR3, as DNA: TGCGCCAGCTTCCCAGAGGCCCACACAGATACGCAGTATTTT.

CDR3 nucleotides: TGTGCCAGCAGCTTCCAGCGGGAGGGCCTCGGGCAGTTCTTC. Translated: CASSFQREGLGQFF. V and J are TRBV7-2 and TRBJ2-1, with 10 bases lining up with TRBD2. The junction had 8 bases not matched to a gene; V was cut back by 3 bases and J by 12 bases. The CDR3 has 14 residues. Germline V gives CDR1 SGHTA, CDR2 FQGNSA.

The sample holds a few counts of this clone. The chain carries TRBV7-9 and TRBJ2-7, with 9 bases aligning to TRBD2. The ends lost 4 bases at V and 0 bases at J; junction bases unmatched: 13. The CDR3 totals 18 residues. Germline V CDR1 and CDR2: SEHNR, FQNEAQ (reference sequence). The DNA for the CDR3 is TGTGCCAGCAGCTCCCGGATGGGGCGGGGGGGAAGCTCCTACGAGCAGTACTTC. Protein: CASSSRMGRGGSSYEQYF.

The chain recombines TRBV11-3 with TRBJ2-1; D unclear. This CDR3 region has 12 residues. Germline CDR1 and CDR2: SGHNT and YENEEA. V was cut by 3 bases and J by 5 bases, with 5 bases left in between. CDR3 amino acids: CASSLSDNEQFF. As DNA, the CDR3 is TGTGCCAGCAGCTTGTCAGACAATGAGCAGTTCTTC.

This chain links TRBV6-5 with TRBJ2-7; TRBD1 is a possible D gene (5 bases). V was clipped by 1 base and J by 2 bases, with 12 bases between them. The length of the CDR3 is 15 residues. Germline-derived CDR1 and CDR2 are MNHEY and SVGAGI. CDR3 loop: CASSYLPDRTYEQYV. CDR3 coding DNA: TGTGCCAGCAGTTACTTACCCGACAGAACCTACGAGCAGTACGTC.

The V gene is TRBV2, the J gene TRBJ2-2; the match to TRBD2 covers 7 bases. V lost 6 bases and J lost 8; bases outside the gene matches: 6. This CDR3 spans 13 amino acids. Germline V lookup: CDR1 SNHLY, CDR2 FYNNEI. CDR3 nucleotides: TGTGCCAGCAGCCGGGGGGAGACAGGGGAGCTGTTTTTT. The encoded protein is CASSRGETGELFF.

This rearrangement joins TRBV6-5 to TRBJ2-1, with D perhaps matching TRBD1 (6 bases). This CDR3 spans 13 amino acids. Germline lookup yields CDR1 MNHEY and CDR2 SVGAGI. V dropped 7 bases and J dropped 7 bases, with 14 bases sitting between them. Written as DNA, the CDR3 is TGTGCCAGCACCCGGCAGGGGCGGAATGAGCAGTTCTTC. This gives the protein CASTRQGRNEQFF.